This is a list of T cell receptor beta chains from one sample in a study of cytomegalovirus exposure and HLA in healthy donors. The data were produced by immunoSEQ multiplex PCR, yet TCRdb's version contains in-frame clones alone and is incomplete. The table lists 150,000 to 200,000 clones, roughly four fifths of them singletons. The sequenced sample consisted of PBMCs. These receptors all come from a man in his thirties or forties in good health and CMV-seronegative. Both conserved end residues are part of each CDR3. The D gene is left open where the match is weak. Expanded clones are given a class, and other clones once, few, many or no size at all.

V gene	J gene	D gene	clone size	CDR3 DNA	CDR3 protein
TRBV11-2	TRBJ2-7	TRBD1	.	TGTGCCAGCAGATCACAGGGGAGAGGCTCCTACGAGCAGTACTTC	CASRSQGRGSYEQYF
TRBV19	TRBJ2-7	.	.	TGTGCCAGTGGATCCGGGAGAGTAAACGAGCAGTACTTC	CASGSGRVNEQYF
TRBV19	TRBJ2-2	.	.	TGTGCCAGTAGCGCCTTCTCAGCGAACACCGGGGAGCTGTTTTTT	CASSAFSANTGELFF
TRBV19	TRBJ1-5	.	few	TGTGCCAGTAGTATTCTACAGGGAATCGGCAATCAGCCCCAGCATTTT	CASSILQGIGNQPQHF
TRBV2	TRBJ2-3	TRBD2	once	TGTGCCAGCGTTGGGCATAGCGGGAGCACAGATACGCAGTATTTT	CASVGHSGSTDTQYF
TRBV10-3	TRBJ2-7	.	.	TGTGCCATCAGTGCCCCGGGACTTCCCTACGAGCAGTACTTC	CAISAPGLPYEQYF
TRBV7-6	TRBJ2-3	TRBD2	.	TGTGCCAGCAGCTTCGCTAGCGGTAGCACAGATACGCAGTATTTT	CASSFASGSTDTQYF
TRBV11-2	TRBJ1-2	TRBD1	.	TGTGCCAGCAGCCCACCACCCCGGACAGGGATCGGCGGCTACACCTTC	CASSPPPRTGIGGYTF
TRBV7-3	TRBJ2-1	TRBD2	.	TGTGCCAGCAGCCCAACATTAGCGGGACTATACAATGAGCAGTTCTTC	CASSPTLAGLYNEQFF
TRBV5-4	TRBJ2-7	TRBD2	.	TGTGCCAGCAGCTTGGCCCGCGGGAGCAGCTACGAGCAGTACTTC	CASSLARGSSYEQYF
TRBV6-1	TRBJ1-3	.	.	TGTGCCAGCAGGACACCTTCTGGAAACACCATATATTTT	CASRTPSGNTIYF
TRBV5-6	TRBJ1-5	TRBD1	few	TGTGCCAGCAGCTTGGTGGGACAGTACAATCAGCCCCAGCATTTT	CASSLVGQYNQPQHF
TRBV9	TRBJ2-3	.	.	TGTGCCAGCAGCGCAAGGGGAATAGATACGCAGTATTTT	CASSARGIDTQYF
TRBV2	TRBJ1-1	.	.	TGTGCCAGCCAAGTGGGGCCAGGCTCCCGGAACACTGAAGCTTTCTTT	CASQVGPGSRNTEAFF
TRBV7-9	TRBJ1-1	.	.	TGTGCCAGCAACGCGAAGAGGGCTGAAGCTTTCTTT	CASNAKRAEAFF
TRBV7-2	TRBJ2-7	TRBD2	.	TGTGCCAGCAGCTTAGTGGGTGGGAGGGCCTACGAGCAGTACTTC	CASSLVGGRAYEQYF
TRBV11-2	TRBJ2-1	.	.	TGTGCCAGCAGCTTAACCCTACAGGATTACAATGAGCAGTTCTTC	CASSLTLQDYNEQFF
TRBV29-1	TRBJ2-7	TRBD1	once	TGCAGCATTAACAGGGGCGGAAGTTACGAGCAGTACTTC	CSINRGGSYEQYF
TRBV9	TRBJ2-1	.	.	TGTGCCAGCAGCGTAGAAGCCTACCGGAGCGGCAATGAGCAGTTCTTC	CASSVEAYRSGNEQFF
TRBV4-1	TRBJ2-3	.	.	TGCGCCAGCAGCCAAGATTTGATATTAGGGCGGTCAGGGACAGATACGCAGTATTTT	CASSQDLILGRSGTDTQYF
TRBV29-1	TRBJ2-7	TRBD1	once	TGCAGCGTTGAAGATTGGGGGCAAAAGGGACAGCGGTCCTACGAGCAGTACTTC	CSVEDWGQKGQRSYEQYF
TRBV9	TRBJ1-2	.	.	TGTGCCAGCAGCGACACCTATGGCTACACCTTC	CASSDTYGYTF
TRBV29-1	TRBJ2-7	TRBD2	.	TGCAGCGTTGATCGAGCGGGAGGATCCTACGAGCAGTACTTC	CSVDRAGGSYEQYF
TRBV5-1	TRBJ2-2	TRBD1	.	TGCGCCAGCAGCTGGGGACAGGGGATGAACACCGGGGAGCTGTTTTTT	CASSWGQGMNTGELFF
TRBV2	TRBJ2-3	TRBD1	.	TGTGCCAGCAATCAGAGACAGGGAGCAGCGGATACGCAGTATTTT	CASNQRQGAADTQYF
TRBV7-3	TRBJ2-7	.	.	TGTGCCAGCAGCTTAAACAGGGACTACGAGCAGTACTTC	CASSLNRDYEQYF
TRBV18	TRBJ2-3	.	.	TGTGCCAGCTCAACCGGGACAACAGATACGCAGTATTTT	CASSTGTTDTQYF
TRBV5-4	TRBJ2-7	.	once	TGTGCCAGCAGCCCCCGGGGGGCCGAGCAGTACTTC	CASSPRGAEQYF
TRBV29-1	TRBJ1-1	.	.	TGCAGCGTTGAAGACGGGGACACTGAAGCTTTCTTT	CSVEDGDTEAFF
TRBV18	TRBJ1-5	.	few	TGTGCCAGCTCACTAGACAGAAATCAGCCCCAGCATTTT	CASSLDRNQPQHF
TRBV5-1	TRBJ2-2	TRBD2	.	TGCGCCAGCAGTTCGGGACTAGCGGGAGGAGACACCGGGGAGCTGTTTTTT	CASSSGLAGGDTGELFF
TRBV5-1	TRBJ2-4	.	.	TGCGCCAGCAGCTTGAGCGGGCAGGGTCCCAAAAACATTCAGTACTTC	CASSLSGQGPKNIQYF
TRBV23-1	TRBJ2-2	TRBD2	.	TGCGCCAGCAGTCAATCAAGCGGGAGTCCCACCGGGGAGCTGTTTTTT	CASSQSSGSPTGELFF
TRBV9	TRBJ2-1	.	.	TGTGCCAGCCAAGACAGGAGCTACAATGAGCAGTTCTTC	CASQDRSYNEQFF
TRBV5-4	TRBJ2-3	.	.	TGTGCCAGCACCCATCAACCCCACCCCGGAGATACGCAGTATTTT	CASTHQPHPGDTQYF
TRBV19	TRBJ1-6	.	once	TGTGCCAGTAGTATGCGGCAGGGTGATTCACCCCTCCACTTT	CASSMRQGDSPLHF
TRBV2	TRBJ2-7	TRBD2	.	TGTGCCGGATCGGGACTAGCGGCGATCTACGAGCAGTACTTC	CAGSGLAAIYEQYF
TRBV9	TRBJ2-1	.	.	TGTGCCAGCAGCGTGACTTCGACAGTCCCCCAGAGGCAGTTCTTC	CASSVTSTVPQRQFF
TRBV6-1	TRBJ2-7	TRBD2	.	TGTGCCAGCAGTGTCCCCGGGGGTAGCGGGAGTCTGTACGAGCAGTACTTC	CASSVPGGSGSLYEQYF
TRBV7-3	TRBJ2-7	.	.	TGTGCCAGCAGTTTGTCAATTAGCGGTGAGCAGTACTTC	CASSLSISGEQYF
TRBV27	TRBJ1-4	TRBD1	.	TGTGCCAGCAGCCCTGACAGGGTCGGTAATGAAAAACTGTTTTTT	CASSPDRVGNEKLFF
TRBV6-1	TRBJ2-7	TRBD1	once	TGTGCCAGCAGGGACAGGGCTTACGAGCAGTACTTC	CASRDRAYEQYF
TRBV9	TRBJ2-5	.	.	TGTGCCAGCAGCGTAACATCTCGGGGAGGACAAGAGACCCAGTACTTC	CASSVTSRGGQETQYF
TRBV5-1	TRBJ2-7	TRBD2	.	TGCGCCAGCAGCGTTAGCGGGAGGATGTACGAGCAGTACTTC	CASSVSGRMYEQYF
TRBV18	TRBJ2-7	.	.	TGTGCCAGCTCACCCCCGAGCTCCTACGAGCAGTACTTC	CASSPPSSYEQYF
TRBV15	TRBJ1-5	.	.	TGTGCCACCAGCACAGCTAAAGGGGATCAGCCCCAGCATTTT	CATSTAKGDQPQHF
TRBV10-3	TRBJ1-4	.	few	TGTGCCATCAGTGAGGGCTCTGTCTCTGAAAAACTGTTTTTT	CAISEGSVSEKLFF
TRBV5-5	TRBJ1-5	.	.	TGTGCCAGCAGCTTGTGGCCCGGGATCAATCAGCCCCAGCATTTT	CASSLWPGINQPQHF
TRBV5-1	TRBJ2-7	TRBD1	.	TGCGCCAGCAGCTTGGACGGCAGGGGGCGAAAGGACACCTACGAGCAGTACTTC	CASSLDGRGRKDTYEQYF
TRBV14	TRBJ2-7	.	.	TGTGCCAGCAGCTTAGGGGTCAACGAGCAGTACTTC	CASSLGVNEQYF
TRBV10-1	TRBJ2-1	.	.	TGCGCCAGCAGTCTCACCGAGGGGGATGAGCAGTTCTTC	CASSLTEGDEQFF